The 5 T cell receptor beta chains below come from one sample, sequenced in a study of blood T cell repertoires in COVID-19. Clones were read by immunoSEQ multiplex PCR, and TCRdb kept only the in-frame ones, dropping some. The sample holds about 200,000 clones, more than 75% seen once. The specimen sequenced was peripheral blood. The source is a man aged 35-49 years with active or convalescent COVID-19.

The chain carries TRBV15 and TRBJ1-4; D is unclear. The CDR3 spans 16 residues. Germline V lookup: CDR1 LNHNV, CDR2 YYDKDF (reference sequence). The V and J ends lost 0 bases and 4 bases respectively, with 12 bases between them. CDR3 sequence (DNA): TGTGCCACCAGCAGAGATCGTGGAGCTAGTAATGAAAAACTGTTTTTT. Its protein is CATSRDRGASNEKLFF.

In its sample, this clone was seen once. The rearrangement uses TRBV28 and TRBJ2-7; 11 positions agree with TRBD1. Trimming at V came to 4 bases and at J to 4 bases, leaving 3 bases not matched to a gene. From germline, CDR1 is MDHEN and CDR2 SYDVKM. CDR3 size: 14 residues. CDR3 coding DNA: TGTGCCAGCAGTTGGGGGGACAGGGGGTACGAGCAGTACTTC. The encoded protein is CASSWGDRGYEQYF.

This chain connects TRBV5-5 to TRBJ1-5; D unresolved. Germline V gene lookup returns CDR1 SGHKS and CDR2 YYEKEE (reference sequence). The germline V and J ends were trimmed by 4 bases and 0 bases, with 11 bases remaining between them. The CDR3 length is 15 residues. The CDR3 region is CASSLNSYSNQPQHF. Written as DNA, the CDR3 is TGTGCCAGCAGCCTTAACAGCTATAGCAATCAGCCCCAGCATTTT.

This clone came up many times. At one boundary the junction diverges from the germline segment, which might be a read error. The chain employs TRBV18 and TRBJ2-7, with D unclear. CDR1 KGHSH and CDR2 LQKENI come from the germline V gene. The CDR3 covers 13 residues. Here the CDR3 reads CASTPDTTYEQYF. Here the CDR3 DNA reads TGTGCCAGCACACCAGACACCACCTACGAGCAGTACTTC.

The chain carries TRBV4-2 and TRBJ1-2; D is possibly TRBD1 (5 bases). Looked up from germline, CDR1 is LGHNA and CDR2 is YNFKEQ. The CDR3 runs 15 residues. The V end lost 1 base, the J end lost 4 bases, and 13 bases lay between the germline ends. CDR3 bases: TGTGCCAGCAGCCAAGCCCGGCAGGGACTCTATGGCTACACCTTC. Translating it yields CASSQARQGLYGYTF.